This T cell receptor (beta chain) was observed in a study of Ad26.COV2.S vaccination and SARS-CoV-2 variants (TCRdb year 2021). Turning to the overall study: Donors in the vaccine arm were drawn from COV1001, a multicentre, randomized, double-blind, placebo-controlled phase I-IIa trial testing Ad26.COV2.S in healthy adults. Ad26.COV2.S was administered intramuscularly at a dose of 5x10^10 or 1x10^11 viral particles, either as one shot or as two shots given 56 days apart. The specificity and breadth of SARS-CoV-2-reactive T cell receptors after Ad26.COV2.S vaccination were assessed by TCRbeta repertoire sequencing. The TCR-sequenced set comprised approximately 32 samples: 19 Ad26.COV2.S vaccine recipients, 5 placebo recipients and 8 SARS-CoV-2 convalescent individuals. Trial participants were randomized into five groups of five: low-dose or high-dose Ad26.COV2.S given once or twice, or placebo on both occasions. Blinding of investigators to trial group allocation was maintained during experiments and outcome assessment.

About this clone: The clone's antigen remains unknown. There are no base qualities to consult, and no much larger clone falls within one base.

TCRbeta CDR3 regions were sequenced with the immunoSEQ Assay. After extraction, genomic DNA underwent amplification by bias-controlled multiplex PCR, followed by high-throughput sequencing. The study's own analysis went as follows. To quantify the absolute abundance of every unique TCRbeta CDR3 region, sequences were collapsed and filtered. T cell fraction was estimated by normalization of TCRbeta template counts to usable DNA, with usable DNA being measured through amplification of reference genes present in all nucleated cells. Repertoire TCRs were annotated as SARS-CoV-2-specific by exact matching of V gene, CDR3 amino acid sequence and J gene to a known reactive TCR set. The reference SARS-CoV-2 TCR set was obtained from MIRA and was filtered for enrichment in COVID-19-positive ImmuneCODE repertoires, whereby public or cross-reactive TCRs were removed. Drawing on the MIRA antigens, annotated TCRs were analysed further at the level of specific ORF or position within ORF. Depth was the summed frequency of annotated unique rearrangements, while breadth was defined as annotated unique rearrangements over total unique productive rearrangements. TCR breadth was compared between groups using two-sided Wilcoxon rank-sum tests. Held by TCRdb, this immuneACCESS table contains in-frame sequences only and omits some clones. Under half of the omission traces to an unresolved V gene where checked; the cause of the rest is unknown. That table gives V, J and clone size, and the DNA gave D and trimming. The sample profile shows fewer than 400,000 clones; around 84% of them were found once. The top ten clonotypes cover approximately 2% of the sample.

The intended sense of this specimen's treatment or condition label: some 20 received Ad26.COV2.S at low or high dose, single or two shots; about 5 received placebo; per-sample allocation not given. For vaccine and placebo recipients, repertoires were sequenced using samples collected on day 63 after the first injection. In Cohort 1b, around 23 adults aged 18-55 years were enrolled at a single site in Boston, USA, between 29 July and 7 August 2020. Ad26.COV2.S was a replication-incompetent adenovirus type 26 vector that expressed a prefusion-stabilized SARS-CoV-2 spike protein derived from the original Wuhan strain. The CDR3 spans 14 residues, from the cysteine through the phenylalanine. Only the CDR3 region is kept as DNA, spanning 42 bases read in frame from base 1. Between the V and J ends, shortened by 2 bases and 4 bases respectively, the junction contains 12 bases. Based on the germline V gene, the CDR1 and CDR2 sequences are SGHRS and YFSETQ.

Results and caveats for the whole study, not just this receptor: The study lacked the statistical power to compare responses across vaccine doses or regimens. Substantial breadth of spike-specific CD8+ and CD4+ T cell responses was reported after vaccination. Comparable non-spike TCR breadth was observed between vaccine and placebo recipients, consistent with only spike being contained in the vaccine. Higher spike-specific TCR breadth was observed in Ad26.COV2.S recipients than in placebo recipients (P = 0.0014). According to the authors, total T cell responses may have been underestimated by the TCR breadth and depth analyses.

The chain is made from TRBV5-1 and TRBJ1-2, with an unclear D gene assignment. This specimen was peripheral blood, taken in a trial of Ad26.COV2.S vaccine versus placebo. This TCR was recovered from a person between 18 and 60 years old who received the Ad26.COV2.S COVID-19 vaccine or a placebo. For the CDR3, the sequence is CASSLATAGYGYTF. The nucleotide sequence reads TGCGCCAGCAGCTTAGCAACCGCCGGCTATGGCTACACCTTC.